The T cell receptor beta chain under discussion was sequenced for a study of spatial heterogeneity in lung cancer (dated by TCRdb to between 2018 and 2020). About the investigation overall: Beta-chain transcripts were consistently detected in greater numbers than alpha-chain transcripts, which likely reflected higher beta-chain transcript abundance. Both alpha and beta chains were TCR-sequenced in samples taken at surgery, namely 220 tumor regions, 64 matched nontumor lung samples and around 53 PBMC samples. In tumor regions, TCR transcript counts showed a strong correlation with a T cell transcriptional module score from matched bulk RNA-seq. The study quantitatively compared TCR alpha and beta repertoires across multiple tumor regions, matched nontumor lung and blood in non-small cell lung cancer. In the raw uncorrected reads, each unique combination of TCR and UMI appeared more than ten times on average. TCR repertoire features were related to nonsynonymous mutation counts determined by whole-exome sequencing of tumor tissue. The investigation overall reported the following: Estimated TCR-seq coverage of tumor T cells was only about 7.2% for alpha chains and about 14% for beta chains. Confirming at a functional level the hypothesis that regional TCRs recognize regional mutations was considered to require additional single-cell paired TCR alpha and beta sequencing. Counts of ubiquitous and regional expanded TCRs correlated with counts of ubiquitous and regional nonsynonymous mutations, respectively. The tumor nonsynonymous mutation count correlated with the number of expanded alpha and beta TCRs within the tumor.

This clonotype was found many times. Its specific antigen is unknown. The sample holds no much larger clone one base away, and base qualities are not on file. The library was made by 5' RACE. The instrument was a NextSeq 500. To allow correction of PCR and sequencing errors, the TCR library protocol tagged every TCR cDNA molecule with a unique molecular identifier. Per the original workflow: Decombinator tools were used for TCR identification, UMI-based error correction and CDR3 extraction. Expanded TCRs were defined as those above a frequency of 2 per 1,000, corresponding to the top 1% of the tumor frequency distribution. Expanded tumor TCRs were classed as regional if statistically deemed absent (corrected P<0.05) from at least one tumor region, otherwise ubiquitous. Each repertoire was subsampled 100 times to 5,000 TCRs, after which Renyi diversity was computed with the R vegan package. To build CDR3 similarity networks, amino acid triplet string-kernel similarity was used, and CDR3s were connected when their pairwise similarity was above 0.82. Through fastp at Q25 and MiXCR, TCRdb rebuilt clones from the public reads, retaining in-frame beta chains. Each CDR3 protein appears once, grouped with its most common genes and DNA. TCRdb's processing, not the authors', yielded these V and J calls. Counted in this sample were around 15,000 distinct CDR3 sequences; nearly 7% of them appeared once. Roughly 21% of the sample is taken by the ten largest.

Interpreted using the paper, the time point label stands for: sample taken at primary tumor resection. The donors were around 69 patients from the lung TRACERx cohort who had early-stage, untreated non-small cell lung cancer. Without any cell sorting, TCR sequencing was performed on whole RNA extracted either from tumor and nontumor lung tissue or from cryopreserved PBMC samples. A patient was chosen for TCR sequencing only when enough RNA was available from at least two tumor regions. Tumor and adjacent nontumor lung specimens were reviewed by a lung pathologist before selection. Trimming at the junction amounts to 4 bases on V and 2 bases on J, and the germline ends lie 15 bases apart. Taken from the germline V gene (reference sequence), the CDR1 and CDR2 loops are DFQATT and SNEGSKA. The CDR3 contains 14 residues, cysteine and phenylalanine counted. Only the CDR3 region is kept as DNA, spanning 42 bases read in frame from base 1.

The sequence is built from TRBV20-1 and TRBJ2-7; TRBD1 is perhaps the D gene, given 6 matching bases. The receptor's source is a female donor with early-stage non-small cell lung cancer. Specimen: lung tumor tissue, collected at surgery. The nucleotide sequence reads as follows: TGCAGTGCTAACCCCCGGACAGTCACCTACGAGCAGTACTTC. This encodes CSANPRTVTYEQYF.